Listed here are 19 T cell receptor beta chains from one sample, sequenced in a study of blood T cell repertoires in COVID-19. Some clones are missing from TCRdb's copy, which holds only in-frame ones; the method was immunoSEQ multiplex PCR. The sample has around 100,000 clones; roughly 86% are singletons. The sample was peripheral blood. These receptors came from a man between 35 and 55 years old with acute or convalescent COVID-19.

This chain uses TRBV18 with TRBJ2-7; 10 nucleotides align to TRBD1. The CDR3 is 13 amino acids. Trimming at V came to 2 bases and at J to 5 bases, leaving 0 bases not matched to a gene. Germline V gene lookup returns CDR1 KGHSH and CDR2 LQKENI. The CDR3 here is CASSPGTGDEQYF. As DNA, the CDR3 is TGTGCCAGCTCACCAGGGACAGGGGACGAGCAGTACTTC.

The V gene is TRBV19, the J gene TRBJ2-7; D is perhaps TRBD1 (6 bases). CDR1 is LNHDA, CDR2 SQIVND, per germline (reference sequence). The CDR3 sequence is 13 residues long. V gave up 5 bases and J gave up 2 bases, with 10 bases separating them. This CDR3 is CASSEQGPYEQYF. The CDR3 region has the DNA TGTGCCAGTAGTGAACAGGGCCCCTACGAGCAGTACTTC.

The CDR3 protein is CASSVRGHYEQYF. The CDR3 DNA follows: TGTGCCAGCAGTGTCAGGGGGCACTACGAGCAGTACTTC. J is TRBJ2-7 and V is TRBV12-3 or TRBV12-4; 8 nucleotides align to TRBD1. Germline trimming cut 5 bases from V and 3 bases from J; bases unmatched to any gene: 3. CDR3 size: 13 residues.

CDR3 nucleotide sequence: TGTGCTAGTGGTTTGGTCGACAATGAGCAGTTCTTC. This translates into CASGLVDNEQFF. The chain recombines TRBV12-5 with TRBJ2-1; unclear D gene. Germline CDR1 and CDR2: LGHNT and FRNRAP. The V end lost 0 bases, the J end lost 5 bases, and 2 bases lay between the germline ends. The CDR3 is made up of 12 amino acids.

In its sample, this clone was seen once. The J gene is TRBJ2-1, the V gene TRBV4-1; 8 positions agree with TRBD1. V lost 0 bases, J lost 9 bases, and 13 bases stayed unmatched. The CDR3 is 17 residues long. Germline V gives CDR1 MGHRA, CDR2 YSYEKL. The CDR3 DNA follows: TGCGCCAGCAGCCAAGATCCCGGGACAGGATCGTCCAGTGAGCAGTTCTTC. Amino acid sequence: CASSQDPGTGSSSEQFF.

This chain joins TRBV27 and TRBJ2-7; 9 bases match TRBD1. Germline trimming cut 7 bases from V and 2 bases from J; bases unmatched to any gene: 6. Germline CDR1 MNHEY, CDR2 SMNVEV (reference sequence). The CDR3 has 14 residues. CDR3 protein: CASKKWTGAYEQYF. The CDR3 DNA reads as TGTGCCAGCAAAAAATGGACAGGGGCCTACGAGCAGTACTTC.

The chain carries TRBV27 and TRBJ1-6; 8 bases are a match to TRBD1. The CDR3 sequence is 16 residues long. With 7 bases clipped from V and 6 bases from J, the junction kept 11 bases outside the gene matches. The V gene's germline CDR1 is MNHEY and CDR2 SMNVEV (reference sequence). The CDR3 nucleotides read TGTGCCAGCACTTCAGGGACAGGCTTTAGTAATTCACCCCTCCACTTT. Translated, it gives CASTSGTGFSNSPLHF.

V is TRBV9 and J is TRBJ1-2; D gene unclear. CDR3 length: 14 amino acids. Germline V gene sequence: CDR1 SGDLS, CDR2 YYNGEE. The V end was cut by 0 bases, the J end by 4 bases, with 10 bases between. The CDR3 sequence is CASSVGVSSYGYTF. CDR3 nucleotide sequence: TGTGCCAGCAGCGTAGGTGTGAGCTCCTATGGCTACACCTTC.

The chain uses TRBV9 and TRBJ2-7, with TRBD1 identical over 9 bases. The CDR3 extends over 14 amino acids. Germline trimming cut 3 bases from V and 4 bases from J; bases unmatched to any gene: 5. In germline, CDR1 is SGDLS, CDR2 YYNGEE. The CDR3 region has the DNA TGTGCCAGCAGCGCAGGGACAGGGCCGTACGAGCAGTACTTC. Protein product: CASSAGTGPYEQYF.

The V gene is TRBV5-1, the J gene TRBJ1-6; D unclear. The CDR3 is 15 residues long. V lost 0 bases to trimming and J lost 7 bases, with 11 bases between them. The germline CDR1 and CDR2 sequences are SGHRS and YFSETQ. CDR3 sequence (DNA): TGCGCCAGCAGCTTGGGGCGGAGCGGGAATTCACCCCTCCACTTT. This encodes CASSLGRSGNSPLHF.

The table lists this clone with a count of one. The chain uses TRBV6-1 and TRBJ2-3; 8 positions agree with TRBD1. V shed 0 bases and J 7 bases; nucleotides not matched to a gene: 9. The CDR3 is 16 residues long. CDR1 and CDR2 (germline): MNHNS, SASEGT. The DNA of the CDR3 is TGTGCCAGCAGTGAAGCCGTGACAGGGGAATTGAATACGCAGTATTTT. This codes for CASSEAVTGELNTQYF.

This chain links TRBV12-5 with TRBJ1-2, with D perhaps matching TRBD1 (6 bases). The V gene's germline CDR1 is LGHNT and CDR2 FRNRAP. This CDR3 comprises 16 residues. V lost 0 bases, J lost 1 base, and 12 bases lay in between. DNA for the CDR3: TGTGCTAGTGGTTTGGTACTCACAGGGTTTAACTATGGCTACACCTTC. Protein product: CASGLVLTGFNYGYTF.

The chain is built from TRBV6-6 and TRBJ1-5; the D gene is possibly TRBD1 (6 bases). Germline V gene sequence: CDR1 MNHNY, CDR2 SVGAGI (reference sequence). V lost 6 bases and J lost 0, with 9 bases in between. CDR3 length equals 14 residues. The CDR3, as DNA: TGTGCCAGCAGGCTACAGGGTAGCAATCAGCCCCAGCATTTT. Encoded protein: CASRLQGSNQPQHF.

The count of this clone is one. Here the CDR3 reads CASSKLAGDYNEQFF. Written as DNA, the CDR3 is TGTGCCAGCAGCAAACTAGCGGGGGACTACAATGAGCAGTTCTTC. V is TRBV7-9 and J is TRBJ2-1, with 11 bases identical to TRBD2. With V trimmed by 5 bases and J by 3 bases, 3 bases remained unmatched. The length of the CDR3 is 15 residues. CDR1 is SEHNR, CDR2 FQNEAQ, per germline (reference sequence).

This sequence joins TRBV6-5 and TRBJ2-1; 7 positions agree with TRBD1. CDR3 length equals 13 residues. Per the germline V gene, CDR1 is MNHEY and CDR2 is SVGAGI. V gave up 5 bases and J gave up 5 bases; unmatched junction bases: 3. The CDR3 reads CASSKQGNNEQFF. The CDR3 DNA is TGTGCCAGCAGTAAACAGGGGAACAATGAGCAGTTCTTC.

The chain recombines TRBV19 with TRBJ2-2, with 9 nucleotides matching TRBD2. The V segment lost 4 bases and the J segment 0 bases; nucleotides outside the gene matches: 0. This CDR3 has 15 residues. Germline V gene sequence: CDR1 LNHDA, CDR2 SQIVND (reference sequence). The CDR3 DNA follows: TGTGCCAGTAGTACTAGCGGGGCGAACACCGGGGAGCTGTTTTTT. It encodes CASSTSGANTGELFF.

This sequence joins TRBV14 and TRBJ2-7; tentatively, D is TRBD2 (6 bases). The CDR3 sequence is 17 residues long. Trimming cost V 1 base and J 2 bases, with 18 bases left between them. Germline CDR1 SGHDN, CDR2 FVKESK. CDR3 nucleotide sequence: TGTGCCAGCAGCCAAGTCGGTCCCGGGACTTCCCCCTACGAGCAGTACTTC. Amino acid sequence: CASSQVGPGTSPYEQYF.

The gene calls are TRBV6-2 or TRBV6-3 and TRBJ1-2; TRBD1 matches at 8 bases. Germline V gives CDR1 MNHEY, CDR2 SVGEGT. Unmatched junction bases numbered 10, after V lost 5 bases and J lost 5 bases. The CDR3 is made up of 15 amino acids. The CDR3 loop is CASSTRGTGSYGYTF. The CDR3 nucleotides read TGTGCCAGCAGTACCCGAGGGACAGGATCTTATGGCTACACCTTC.

In DNA form, the CDR3 reads TGTGCCAGCTCACCGACAGGGCAGAACACTGAAGCTTTCTTT. Protein: CASSPTGQNTEAFF. This chain connects TRBV18 to TRBJ1-1; TRBD1 matches 7 bases. CDR1 is KGHSH, CDR2 LQKENI, per germline. The CDR3 spans 14 residues. The V and J ends lost 3 bases and 1 base, in that order; junction bases with no gene match: 2.